A selection of T cell receptor beta chains follows, all from one sample in a study of shared T cell receptors in the human thymus. Repertoires were generated with immunoSEQ multiplex PCR, while TCRdb's copy carries only in-frame clones and drops some. The data contain hundreds of thousands of clones, roughly 86% of them singletons. This sample was also put to use in a study of human thymus T cells.

The sequencing sample was made of thymocytes. These receptors all stem from a boy in the first two years of life with a congenital heart defect. Each CDR3 is given with its conserved first and last residue. The order of the fields is CDR3 protein, CDR3 DNA, D gene, clone size, CDR3 length, J gene, V gene. The D gene is left open where the match is weak. Size is stated for part of the rows, as once, few or many counts, or as a class when the clone is expanded.

CASSLAEEIGGRSYEQYF,TGCGCCAGCAGCTTGGCCGAGGAGATCGGGGGGCGCAGCTACGAGCAGTACTTC,NA,NA,18,TRBJ2-7,TRBV5-1
CASSLQGWGTEAFF,TGTGCCAGCAGCTTGCAGGGATGGGGCACTGAAGCTTTCTTT,NA,NA,14,TRBJ1-1,TRBV5-6
CASSRPLTGGIYEQYF,TGTGCCAGCAGCCGCCCCCTGACAGGGGGGATATACGAGCAGTACTTC,TRBD1,NA,16,TRBJ2-7,TRBV6-6
CASSIRLGREVNTQYF,TGTGCCAGTAGTATACGCTTGGGGCGGGAGGTGAATACGCAGTATTTT,TRBD2,NA,16,TRBJ2-3,TRBV19
CASSAAGDITDTQYF,TGTGCCAGCAGCGCCGCTGGGGACATCACAGATACGCAGTATTTT,NA,once,15,TRBJ2-3,TRBV9
CASSDRQGETQYF,TGTGCCAGCAGTGACAGACAGGGGGAGACCCAGTACTTC,TRBD1,once,13,TRBJ2-5,TRBV6-1
CASSLRGRGGKDSNTEAFF,TGTGCCAGCAGCTTGAGGGGTAGAGGGGGAAAAGACAGTAACACTGAAGCTTTCTTT,NA,NA,19,TRBJ1-1,TRBV5-8
CASRRTTGDTGELFF,TGTGCCAGCAGGCGGACCACAGGGGACACCGGGGAGCTGTTTTTT,TRBD1,NA,15,TRBJ2-2,TRBV6-5
CPTGKRNTEAFF,TGTCCCACGGGAAAACGGAACACTGAAGCTTTCTTT,NA,NA,12,TRBJ1-1,TRBV6-5
CASSYSPGDEQFF,TGTGCCAGCAGTTACTCGCCAGGGGATGAGCAGTTCTTC,NA,NA,13,TRBJ2-1,TRBV6-5
CASSLSLAGGTEVEQYF,TGTGCCAGCAGTTTATCACTAGCGGGAGGGACCGAGGTCGAGCAGTACTTC,TRBD2,NA,17,TRBJ2-7,TRBV28
CASSPRSGGQYF,TGTGCCAGCAGCCCCAGGTCCGGAGGGCAGTATTTT,NA,NA,12,TRBJ2-3,TRBV7-9
CASSELEQFYGYTF,TGTGCCAGCAGTGAATTAGAACAGTTCTATGGCTACACCTTC,NA,NA,14,TRBJ1-2,TRBV2
CASSSARTDEWYEQYF,TGTGCCAGCAGCTCCGCCAGGACAGACGAGTGGTACGAGCAGTACTTC,NA,NA,16,TRBJ2-7,TRBV7-2
CASSQGVRGRTGELFF,TGCGCCAGCAGCCAAGGGGTCAGGGGGAGAACCGGGGAGCTGTTTTTT,TRBD1,NA,16,TRBJ2-2,TRBV4-3